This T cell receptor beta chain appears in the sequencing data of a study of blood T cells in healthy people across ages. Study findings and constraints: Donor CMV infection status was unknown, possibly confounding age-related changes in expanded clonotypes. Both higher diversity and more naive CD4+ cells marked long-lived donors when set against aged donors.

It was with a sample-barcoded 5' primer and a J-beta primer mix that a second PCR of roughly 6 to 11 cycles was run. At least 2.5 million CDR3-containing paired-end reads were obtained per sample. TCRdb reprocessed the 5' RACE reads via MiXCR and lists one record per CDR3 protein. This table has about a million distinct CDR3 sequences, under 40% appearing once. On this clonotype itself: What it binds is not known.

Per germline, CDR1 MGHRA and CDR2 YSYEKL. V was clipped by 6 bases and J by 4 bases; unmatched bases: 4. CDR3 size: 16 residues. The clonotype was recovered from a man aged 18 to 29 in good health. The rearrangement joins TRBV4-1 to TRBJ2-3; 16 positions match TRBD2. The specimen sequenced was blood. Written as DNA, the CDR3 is TGCGCCAGCAGGGGACTAGCGGGGGGGCTACCAGATACGCAGTATTTT. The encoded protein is CASRGLAGGLPDTQYF.